This T cell receptor beta chain was captured in a study of low-dose radiotherapy and immunotherapy resistance in tumors. Across the study: Treatment consisted of nivolumab 240 mg every two weeks and ipilimumab 1 mg/kg every six weeks, given intravenously to patients. Every two weeks, one day ahead of radiation and immunotherapy, cyclophosphamide 200 mg/m2 was given (intravenously). Patients took oral aspirin 300 mg daily for four cycles from cycle 1 day 1.

This clonotype occurred many times. First-strand cDNA relied on TRAV- and TRBV-specific primers spanning alpha and beta chains. It was with a constant-region primer and a V-primer adapter that TCRs were amplified over roughly 18 PCR cycles. From the reads, TCRdb called clonotypes with MiXCR, one entry per CDR3 protein. Of 95,000 to 100,000 distinct CDR3 sequences listed, roughly 20% are singletons. Time point noted: after trial treatment. This sample's treatment: LDRT plus nivolumab, ipilimumab, low-dose cyclophosphamide and aspirin (RACIN trial). Tumors of eligible patients were advanced, solid and lacking tumor-infiltrating lymphocytes. The CDR3 loop spans 14 amino acids. Germline-derived CDR1 and CDR2 are LNHDA and SQIVND (reference sequence). Trimming pared 6 bases from V and 6 bases from J, leaving 14 bases between.

This receptor was taken from a male donor with prostate cancer. The source material was PBMCs, sampled after low-dose radiotherapy plus immunotherapy. V gene TRBV19 combines with J gene TRBJ1-4, with D possibly matching TRBD1 (6 bases). The CDR3: CASRRGAADEKLFF. The CDR3 nucleotides read TGTGCCAGTAGGAGGGGGGCCGCGGATGAAAAACTGTTTTTT. The entire variable domain, with the rest obtained from reference TRBV19 and TRBJ1-4, is as follows: DGGITQSPKYLFRKEGQNVTLSCEQNLNHDAMYWYRQDPGQGLRLIYYSQIVNDFQKGDIAEGYSVSREKKESFPLTVTSAQKNPTAFYLCASRRGAADEKLFFGSGTQLSVL.